This is a list of T cell receptor beta chains from one sample in a study of cytomegalovirus exposure and HLA in healthy donors. Clones were read by immunoSEQ multiplex PCR, and TCRdb kept only the in-frame ones, dropping some. Here the sample spans 55,000 to 70,000 clones, 80% to 95% being singletons. The sample was PBMCs. The receptor set was obtained from a man aged 18 to 29 in good health and CMV-seropositive. The CDR3 runs from the conserved cysteine through the conserved F or W. The D gene is left open where the match is weak. Size tells how often a clone was seen (once, few, many) or the class of an expanded clone, and some rows leave it out.

>TRBJ1-5|.|TRBV28|.
TGTGCCAGCAGTTCCGGGGAGATGTTAAGGGTCGCCCAGCATTTT
CASSSGEMLRVAQHF
>TRBJ2-7|.|TRBV5-3|TRBD1
TGTGCCAGAAGTCTCTGGGACAGGGGGTTCTACGAGCAGTACTTC
CARSLWDRGFYEQYF
>TRBJ1-5|.|TRBV28|TRBD1
TGTGCCAGCAGTTTTACCCAGGGGGAGGTTCAGCCCCAGCATTTT
CASSFTQGEVQPQHF
>TRBJ2-2|.|TRBV19|.
TGTGCCAGTAGTTCGCAGGCCTCCGGGGAGCTGTTTTTT
CASSSQASGELFF
>TRBJ2-7|.|TRBV9|.
TGTGCCAGCAGCCCCACGGCGGGCCTTTTCTACGAGCAGTACTTC
CASSPTAGLFYEQYF
>TRBJ1-1|.|TRBV7-9|.
TGTGCCAGCAGCCCACTCATGAACACTGAAGCTTTCTTT
CASSPLMNTEAFF
>TRBJ2-7|.|TRBV6-5|.
TGTGCCGTACGCAGGGTTCCCTACGAGCAGTACTTC
CAVRRVPYEQYF
>TRBJ1-3|.|TRBV5-4|.
TGTGCCAGCAGCCCCCACCAGGGTTACACTGGAAACACCATATATTTT
CASSPHQGYTGNTIYF
>TRBJ2-5|.|TRBV6-1|.
TGTGCCAGCAGACCGACAGGTCCCCAAGAGACCCAGTACTTC
CASRPTGPQETQYF
>TRBJ2-1|.|TRBV28|.
TGTGCCAGCAGCCACAGTCCACTTCTTACGACGCACAATGAGCAGTTCTTC
CASSHSPLLTTHNEQFF
>TRBJ2-7|.|TRBV27|TRBD1
TGTGCCAGCAGTTTATCGCGGGACAGGGACGAGCAGTACTTC
CASSLSRDRDEQYF
>TRBJ2-2|.|TRBV6-1|.
TGTGCCAGCAGTGAAGGGGCGAACGCCGGGGAGCTGTTTTTT
CASSEGANAGELFF
>TRBJ2-7|.|TRBV28|TRBD2
TGTGCCAGCAGTTTAGTATCCCGGGCGGGAGCTGGGGTCGAGCAGTACTTC
CASSLVSRAGAGVEQYF
>TRBJ2-5|.|TRBV7-3|.
TGTGCCAGCAGCTTAAATGGACAGCCTGGAGAGACCCAGTACTTC
CASSLNGQPGETQYF
>TRBJ2-3|.|TRBV19|TRBD2
TGTGCCAGTAGTATAAACCGGGGGGACTGGTCAGATACGCAGTATTTT
CASSINRGDWSDTQYF
>TRBJ2-7|.|TRBV6-5|TRBD2
TGTGCCAGCAGACCTAGCGGGGACCTTAGGGAGCAGTACTTC
CASRPSGDLREQYF
>TRBJ2-7|.|TRBV5-6|TRBD2
TGTGCCAGCAGCTTGGGGGTCGGGAGGAGAACCTACGAGCAGTACTTC
CASSLGVGRRTYEQYF
>TRBJ2-7|.|TRBV28|TRBD1
TGTGCCAGCAAGATCACAGGGGGCATCTCCTACGAGCAGTACTTC
CASKITGGISYEQYF
>TRBJ2-5|.|TRBV5-4|TRBD2
TGTGCCAGCAGCCTGGAGGGGCGGGAGGTACAAGAGACCCAGTACTTC
CASSLEGREVQETQYF
>TRBJ2-2|.|TRBV6-4|.
TGTGCCAGCAGTGACTCGACTACGGGTTCAGCGGGGGAGCTGTTTTTT
CASSDSTTGSAGELFF
>TRBJ2-3|.|TRBV13|TRBD2
TGTGCCAGCATTCTCCTCGCACTAGCGGGAGTTCGGGTTCGCACAGATACGCAGTATTTT
CASILLALAGVRVRTDTQYF
>TRBJ2-3|.|TRBV5-1|TRBD2
TGCGCCAGCAGCTTTACTAGCGGGAGTTCAGCAGATACGCAGTATTTT
CASSFTSGSSADTQYF
>TRBJ1-5|.|TRBV30|TRBD1
TGTGCCTGGAGTCCGACAGGGGAGGGCCAGCCCCAGCATTTT
CAWSPTGEGQPQHF
>TRBJ2-1|.|TRBV15|TRBD2
TGTGCCACCAGCAGTTTGGGACTAAGGAGGGCCACGTGGGTTAATGAGCAGTTCTTC
CATSSLGLRRATWVNEQFF
>TRBJ2-5|.|TRBV6-6|TRBD1
TGTGCCAGCAGCCAGCACAGGGGGCGCATCGAGACCCAGTACTTC
CASSQHRGRIETQYF
>TRBJ2-1|.|TRBV6-6|TRBD1
TGTGCCAGCAGTTTAGGGACAGGGGCAGGAGAGCAGTTCTTC
CASSLGTGAGEQFF
>TRBJ2-2|.|TRBV27|TRBD2
TGTGCCAGCAGTTTAGGGACCTGGGGACTAGCGGACACCGGGGAGCTGTTTTTT
CASSLGTWGLADTGELFF
>TRBJ2-3|.|TRBV7-2|TRBD2
TGTGCCAGCAGCTATCGAGCGGGAGAAAATACGCAGTATTTT
CASSYRAGENTQYF
>TRBJ2-5|.|TRBV5-4|.
TGTGCCAGCAGCTTAGGGGTCATGGACCAAGAGACCCAGTACTTC
CASSLGVMDQETQYF
>TRBJ2-7|once|TRBV28|.
TGTGCCAGCCAGAAGGGGGACTACGAGCAGTACTTC
CASQKGDYEQYF
>TRBJ1-2|.|TRBV5-1|.
TGCGCCAGCAGCCCGGGTCGGACAGCAGCTAACTATGGCTACACCTTC
CASSPGRTAANYGYTF
>TRBJ2-6|.|TRBV5-1|TRBD2
TGCGCCAGCAGCTTGCGGGGGGAAGGGGCCAACGTCCTGACTTTC
CASSLRGEGANVLTF
>TRBJ2-5|.|TRBV6-1|.
TGTGCCAGCGGAGGGCGGGAGACCCAGTACTTC
CASGGRETQYF
>TRBJ1-1|.|TRBV27|.
TGTGCCAGCAGTCTCGGGGTGGGCACTGAAGCTTTCTTT
CASSLGVGTEAFF
>TRBJ2-1|.|TRBV6-4|TRBD1
TGTGCCAGCAGTGAAACCGGGACAGGGGGCTTCAATGAGCAGTTCTTC
CASSETGTGGFNEQFF
>TRBJ2-7|once|TRBV18|.
TGTGCCAGCTCACCACCGGCGGGGGCGGAAAACGAGCAGTACTTC
CASSPPAGAENEQYF
>TRBJ2-2|.|TRBV5-1|.
TGCGCCAGCAGCCCCTTCGGGGATCGAGAGGCCGGGGAGCTGTTTTTT
CASSPFGDREAGELFF
>TRBJ2-3|.|TRBV11-3|.
TGTGCCAGCAGCTTAGATAGCCCCCCAGATACGCAGTATTTT
CASSLDSPPDTQYF
>TRBJ2-3|.|TRBV6-5|.
TGTGCCAGCAGTTCGACACTGTACGGAGATACGCAGTATTTT
CASSSTLYGDTQYF
>TRBJ2-5|.|TRBV5-1|.
TGCGCCAGCAGCCTAGGGACTGCCACCGAGACCCAGTACTTC
CASSLGTATETQYF
>TRBJ1-5|.|TRBV7-2|.
TGTGCCAGCAGCGCCGACTCGGGGTATAATCAGCCCCAGCATTTT
CASSADSGYNQPQHF
>TRBJ1-2|.|TRBV19|.
TGTGCCAGTAGTAGTCGGGGGAACTATGGCTACACCTTC
CASSSRGNYGYTF
>TRBJ1-2|.|TRBV5-4|TRBD1
TGTGCCAGCAGCTTGGTCCAATGGACAGGGGGCTATGGCTACACCTTC
CASSLVQWTGGYGYTF
>TRBJ1-1|.|TRBV29-1|TRBD1
TGCAGCGCCGCCGGACAGGGTGATGACACTGAAGCTTTCTTT
CSAAGQGDDTEAFF
>TRBJ1-4|.|TRBV7-9|.
TGTGCCAGCAGCTTATCACTAGCAACTAATGAAAAACTGTTTTTT
CASSLSLATNEKLFF
>TRBJ1-1|.|TRBV6-5|.
TGTGCCAGCAGTTACTCGGCAGGGAGGAGCCCTGAAGCTTTCTTT
CASSYSAGRSPEAFF
>TRBJ1-2|.|TRBV11-2|TRBD1
TGTGCCAGCAGCTTAGGGACAGGAAGGGCGGGCTATGGCTACACCTTC
CASSLGTGRAGYGYTF
>TRBJ1-2|.|TRBV19|.
TGTGCCAGTACAGGGGACTACGGCTACACCTTC
CASTGDYGYTF
>TRBJ2-1|.|TRBV19|.
TGTGCCAGCACAGGACCCGCTGGCTCCTACAATGAGCAGTTCTTC
CASTGPAGSYNEQFF
>TRBJ1-3|.|TRBV25-1|TRBD1
TGTGCCAGCAGTGAACACGGACAGGGCGACACCATATATTTT
CASSEHGQGDTIYF
>TRBJ1-4|once|TRBV28|.
TGTGCCAGCAGATCAGGGTTAGGGGAAAAACTGTTTTTT
CASRSGLGEKLFF
>TRBJ1-2|.|TRBV11-2|TRBD1
TGTGCCAGCAGCTGGGGACAGGGACGAGGCTACACCTTC
CASSWGQGRGYTF
>TRBJ1-5|.|TRBV15|.
TGTGCCACCAGCAGAGATAGGAGGATAAATCAGCCCCAGCATTTT
CATSRDRRINQPQHF
>TRBJ2-1|.|TRBV5-6|.
TGTGCCAGCAGCTCAAGCGGAAATCGGGGTAATGAGCAGTTCTTC
CASSSSGNRGNEQFF